This TCR beta chain was recovered during a study of blood T cell repertoires in COVID-19 (dated by TCRdb to 2018 to 2021). In the study overall: Collaborator samples came from the United States, Italy and Spain and covered acute and convalescent phases of COVID-19. HLA class I and class II types, where available, came from metadata supplied by the sample provider rather than from assay-based typing. Samples were obtained from the ongoing ImmuneRACE study (first 160 participants) and from over 1,000 subjects provided by 6 global collaborators. The sample metadata nearly always contained a de-identified subject ID, COVID-19 status, age in years and sex. Deeply sampled blood TCRbeta repertoires from subjects exposed to, actively infected with, or recovered from COVID-19 were included in the dataset. The repertoires were made available in a free public database intended to serve as a resource for research on the immune response to SARS-CoV-2. The prospective study material was composed of cDNA or gDNA derived from T cells, B-cell-depleted T cells, or PBMCs.

General study outcomes and caveats: Clinical and demographic metadata were provided uncurated, with the amount varying by source and participant.

At one collaborating source in Seattle, patients were enrolled during active infection and were followed longitudinally through the course of disease. Whole blood was collected in K2EDTA tubes by collaborating institutions according to the institutions' own protocols. Collaborator samples were shipped for TCRbeta analysis as frozen whole blood, isolated PBMCs, or DNA extracted from either sample type. TCRbeta CDR3 regions were amplified from genomic DNA by means of the immunoSEQ Assay, a bias-controlled multiplex PCR. Regarding the original processing steps: Nucleated cell counts per sample were estimated from amplification of reference gene primers within the assay. Sequence reads were collapsed and filtered to measure the absolute abundance of every unique TCRbeta CDR3 rearrangement. For each sample, productive Simpson clonality was calculated as the square root of Simpson's diversity index over productive rearrangements. TCRdb took this table from immuneACCESS and kept in-frame rearrangements with V and J called. Such tables lack part of the clones; where checked against another copy, unresolved V genes explain under half of the gap, and the rest is unexplained. D and trimming come from the DNA, and the V and J calls and clone size come from that table. Counted in this sample were about 69,000 clones; approximately 84% of them appeared once. The top ten constitute approximately 15% of the sample.

In regard to this clone: Its antigen remains undetermined. Per-base qualities were not stored, and no clone one base away is much larger.

Including cysteine and phenylalanine, the CDR3 has 15 amino acids. Of all the DNA, just the CDR3 is kept, 45 bases in frame from base 1. V is reduced by 3 bases and J by 9 bases, leaving a spacing of 15 bases between them. From a lookup of the germline V gene (reference sequence), CDR1 and CDR2 are MNHEY and SMNVEV. This receptor was identified in a man in his forties with COVID-19, enrolled during active disease. The V and J segments used are TRBV27 and TRBJ1-6; too little of a D gene remains to name it. Sequenced input: peripheral blood. CDR3 reads: CASSLMAAIVSPLHF. The DNA sequence reads TGTGCCAGCAGTTTGATGGCAGCGATCGTTTCACCCCTCCACTTT.